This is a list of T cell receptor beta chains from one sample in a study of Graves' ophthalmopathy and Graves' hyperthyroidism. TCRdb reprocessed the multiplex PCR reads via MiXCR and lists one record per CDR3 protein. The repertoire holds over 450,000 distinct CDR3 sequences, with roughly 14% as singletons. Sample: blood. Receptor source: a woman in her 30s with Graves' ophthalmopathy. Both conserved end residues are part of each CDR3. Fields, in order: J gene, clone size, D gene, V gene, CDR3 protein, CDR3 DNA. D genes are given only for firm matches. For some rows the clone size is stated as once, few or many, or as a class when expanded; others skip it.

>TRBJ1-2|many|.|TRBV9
CATGGSYGYTF
TGTGCGACGGGGGGGAGCTATGGCTACACCTTC
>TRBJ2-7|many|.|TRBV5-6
CASSGGSRRDEQYF
TGTGCCAGCAGCGGTGGGAGTAGAAGGGACGAGCAGTACTTC
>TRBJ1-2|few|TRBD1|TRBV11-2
CASSPQGAAYGYTF
TGTGCCAGCAGCCCCCAGGGGGCCGCCTATGGCTACACCTTC
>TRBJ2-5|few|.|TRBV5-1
CASSLAGLDGGRTQYF
TGCGCCAGCAGCTTGGCCGGGCTAGATGGGGGAAGGACCCAGTACTTC
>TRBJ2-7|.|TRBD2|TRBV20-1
CSAKPGLAVSYEQYF
TGCAGTGCTAAACCGGGACTAGCGGTCTCCTACGAGCAGTACTTC
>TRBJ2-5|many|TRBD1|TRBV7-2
CASSATPGTAQETQYF
TGTGCCAGCAGCGCCACACCCGGGACAGCTCAAGAGACCCAGTACTTC
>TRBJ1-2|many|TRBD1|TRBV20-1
CSARDSGGSNYGYTF
TGCAGTGCTAGAGATTCAGGGGGCAGTAACTATGGCTACACCTTC
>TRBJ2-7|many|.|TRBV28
CASRSTGIEQYF
TGTGCCAGCAGATCAACAGGGATCGAGCAGTACTTC
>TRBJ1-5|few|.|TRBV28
CASSPPGGGQPQHF
TGTGCCAGCAGTCCCCCGGGGGGAGGCCAGCCCCAGCATTTT
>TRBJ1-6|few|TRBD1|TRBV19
CASAGTENSPLHF
TGTGCCAGTGCCGGGACAGAGAATTCACCCCTCCACTTT
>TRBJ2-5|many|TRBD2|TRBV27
CASHPSGGVQETQYF
TGTGCCAGTCATCCTAGCGGGGGGGTTCAAGAGACCCAGTACTTC
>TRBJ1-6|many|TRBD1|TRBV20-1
CSVPGQGLPIDNSPLHF
TGCAGTGTACCGGGACAGGGGCTGCCTATAGATAATTCACCCCTCCACTTT
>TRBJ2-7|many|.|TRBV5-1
CASSLAVGEIYEQYF
TGCGCCAGCAGCTTGGCCGTAGGGGAGATCTACGAGCAGTACTTC
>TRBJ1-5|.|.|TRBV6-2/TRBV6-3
CASSYKAASPVNQPQHF
TGTGCCAGCAGTTATAAGGCAGCGTCCCCTGTCAATCAGCCCCAGCATTTT
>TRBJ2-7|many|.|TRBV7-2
CASSLAGLGSSSYEQYF
TGTGCCAGCAGCTTAGCAGGTCTAGGGTCTTCCTCCTACGAGCAGTACTTC
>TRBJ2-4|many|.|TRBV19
CASSIDWREGLAKNIQYF
TGTGCCAGTAGTATAGATTGGAGGGAAGGACTAGCCAAAAACATTCAGTACTTC
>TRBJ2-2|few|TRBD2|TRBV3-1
CASSQSSGSTGELFF
TGTGCCAGCAGCCAATCTAGCGGGAGCACCGGGGAGCTGTTTTTT
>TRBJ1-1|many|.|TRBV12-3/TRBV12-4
CASSPATEAFF
TGTGCCAGCAGCCCGGCCACTGAAGCTTTCTTT
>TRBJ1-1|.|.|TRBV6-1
CASRMGTLGAFF
TGTGCCAGCAGGATGGGCACCTTGGGGGCTTTCTTT
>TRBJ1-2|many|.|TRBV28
CASSSPGGNYGYTF
TGTGCCAGCAGTTCCCCGGGGGGGAACTATGGCTACACCTTC
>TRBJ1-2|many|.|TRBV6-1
CASSVRRDRSNYGYTF
TGTGCCAGCAGTGTCCGAAGGGACCGCTCTAACTATGGCTACACCTTC
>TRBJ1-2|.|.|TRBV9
CASSVGTQANYGYTF
TGTGCCAGCAGCGTCGGGACTCAAGCTAACTATGGCTACACCTTC
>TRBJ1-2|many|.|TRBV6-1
CASSGHLSYGYTF
TGTGCCAGCAGCGGACACCTATCTTATGGCTACACCTTC
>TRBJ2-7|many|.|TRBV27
CASRGLPYYEQYF
TGTGCCAGCAGAGGCCTACCATACTACGAGCAGTACTTC
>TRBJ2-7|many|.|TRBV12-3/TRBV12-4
CASSLAGGAAYEQYF
TGTGCCAGCAGTTTAGCGGGCGGCGCCGCCTACGAGCAGTACTTC
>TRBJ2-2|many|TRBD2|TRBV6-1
CASRGLAGGLATGELFF
TGTGCCAGCCGAGGACTAGCGGGAGGGCTTGCTACCGGGGAGCTGTTTTTT
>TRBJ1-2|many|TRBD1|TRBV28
CASSLTNRGWGYTF
TGTGCCAGCAGTTTAACCAACAGGGGTTGGGGCTACACCTTC
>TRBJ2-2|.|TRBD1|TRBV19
CASTPGQDSGELFF
TGTGCCAGTACCCCCGGACAGGACTCCGGGGAGCTGTTTTTT
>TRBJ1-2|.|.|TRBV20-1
CSAGEQGTYGYTF
TGCAGTGCTGGAGAGCAGGGGACCTATGGCTACACCTTC
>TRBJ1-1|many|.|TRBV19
CASSPGGFGNTEAFF
TGTGCCAGTAGTCCCGGGGGGTTTGGTAACACTGAAGCTTTCTTT
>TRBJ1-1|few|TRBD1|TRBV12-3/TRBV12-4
CASSGGPGQGEAFF
TGTGCCAGCAGTGGAGGTCCGGGACAGGGTGAAGCTTTCTTT
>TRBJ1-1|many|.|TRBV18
CASSPATVNTEAFF
TGTGCCAGCTCACCCGCTACGGTGAACACTGAAGCTTTCTTT
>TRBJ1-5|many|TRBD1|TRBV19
CASSMTGVNQPQHF
TGTGCCAGTAGTATGACAGGGGTAAATCAGCCCCAGCATTTT
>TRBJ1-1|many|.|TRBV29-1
CSVRGMADTNTEAFF
TGCAGCGTTCGAGGTATGGCAGACACGAACACTGAAGCTTTCTTT
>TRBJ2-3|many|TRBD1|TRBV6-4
CASSPLRGQSVDTQYF
TGTGCCAGCAGCCCTCTTAGGGGGCAGTCGGTAGATACGCAGTATTTT
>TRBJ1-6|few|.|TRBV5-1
CASSLEGYYSPLHF
TGCGCCAGCAGCTTGGAGGGGTACTATTCACCCCTCCACTTT
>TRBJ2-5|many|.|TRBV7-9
CASSLEQNQETQYF
TGTGCCAGCAGCTTAGAACAGAACCAAGAGACCCAGTACTTC
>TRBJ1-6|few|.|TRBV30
CAWKEYRGAYNSPLHF
TGTGCCTGGAAGGAGTACCGGGGGGCGTATAATTCACCCCTCCACTTT
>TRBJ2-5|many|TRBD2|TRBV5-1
CASSLASSGSRETQYF
TGCGCCAGCAGCTTGGCCTCTAGCGGGAGTAGAGAGACCCAGTACTTC
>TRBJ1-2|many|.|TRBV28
CASSRAGYGYTF
TGTGCCAGCAGCAGGGCGGGGTATGGCTACACCTTC
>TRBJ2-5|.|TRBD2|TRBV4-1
CASSQEPASGGETQYF
TGCGCCAGCAGCCAAGAACCGGCCAGCGGGGGAGAGACCCAGTACTTC
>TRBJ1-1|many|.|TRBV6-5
CASDAGVEAFF
TGTGCCAGCGATGCGGGAGTTGAAGCTTTCTTT
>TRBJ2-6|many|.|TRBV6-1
CASSEGAGANVLTF
TGCGCCAGCAGTGAGGGGGCTGGGGCCAACGTCCTGACTTTC
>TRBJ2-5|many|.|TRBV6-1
CASSTASDHQETQYF
TGTGCCAGCAGCACCGCTAGCGACCACCAAGAGACCCAGTACTTC
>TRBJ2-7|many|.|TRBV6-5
CASSTGGTSYEQYF
TGTGCCAGCAGTACCGGGGGGACAAGCTACGAGCAGTACTTC
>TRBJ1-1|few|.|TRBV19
CASSIDENTEAFF
TGTGCCAGTAGTATAGACGAGAACACTGAAGCTTTCTTT
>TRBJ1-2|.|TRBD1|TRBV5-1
CASSLVPQGAPGYTF
TGCGCCAGCAGCTTGGTCCCTCAGGGGGCGCCTGGCTACACCTTC
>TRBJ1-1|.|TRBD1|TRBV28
CAIRSGDRALNTEAFF
TGTGCCATCAGGAGTGGGGACAGGGCGCTGAACACTGAAGCTTTCTTT
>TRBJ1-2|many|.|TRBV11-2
CASSQYGSTNYGYTF
TGTGCCAGCAGCCAATATGGAAGTACTAACTATGGCTACACCTTC
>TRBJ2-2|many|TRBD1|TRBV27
CASSLWTGGTGELFF
TGTGCCAGCAGTTTATGGACAGGGGGGACCGGGGAGCTGTTTTTT
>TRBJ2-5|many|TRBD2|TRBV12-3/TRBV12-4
CASSKTSGGAGETQYF
TGTGCCAGCAGTAAGACTAGCGGGGGGGCTGGGGAGACCCAGTACTTC